This passage covers 13 T cell receptor beta chains from one sample sequenced in a study of vaccination effects on CD4 cells after COVID-19. Expansion of antigen-specific CD4+ T cells with viral peptide pools was carried out by the ViraFEST assay before sequencing. Following a roughly 9-day culture, CD4+ T cells were purified. Two doses of either BNT162b2 or mRNA-1273 were given to each participant. The antigens of these receptors remain unknown. Assay: immunoSEQ multiplex PCR; the TCRdb copy retains only in-frame clones and omits some. This table holds 30,000 to 40,000 clones, approximately 75% found once. Material: CD4+ T cells from PBMCs cultured with HCoV-229E spike peptides, obtained after COVID-19 vaccination. These receptors were obtained from a human donor who received a COVID-19 vaccine.

The CDR3 sequence: CASSKGPGQPKLFF. DNA for the CDR3: TGTGCCAGCAGCAAGGGACCCGGACAGCCAAAACTGTTTTTT. The V and J genes are TRBV21-1 and TRBJ1-4; the D call of TRBD1 is as the table states it, not checked on the DNA. TRBV21-1 is shown as a pseudogene. This CDR3 has 14 amino acids.

The chain is built from TRBV11-3 and TRBJ2-1; no reliable D call. CDR3 length: 14 residues. Trimming removed 3 bases from V and 8 bases from J, with 14 bases in between. Germline V gene data show CDR1 as SGHNT and CDR2 as YENEEA. The DNA of the CDR3 is TGTGCCAGCAGCTTTATGGGGTCGGTGGATGAGCAGTTCTTC. Translating gives CASSFMGSVDEQFF.

The rearrangement joins TRBV6-6 to TRBJ1-2; D remains ambiguous. The CDR3 has 14 amino acids. With 1 base removed from V and 2 bases from J, the gap between germline ends came to 8 bases. CDR1 and CDR2 (germline): MNHNY, SVGAGI (reference sequence). CDR3 coding DNA: TGTGCCAGCAGTTACTGGCAGCAGAACTATGGCTACACCTTC. Amino acids: CASSYWQQNYGYTF.

The J gene is TRBJ2-7, the V gene TRBV5-4, with TRBD2 matching 9 bases. The V and J ends lost 4 bases and 3 bases, in that order; junction bases with no gene match: 8. The CDR3 is 15 residues long. The germline gives CDR1 SGHNT, CDR2 YYREEE (reference sequence). The CDR3 bases are TGTGCCAGCAGCCTAATTCTAGCGGGAAACTACGAGCAGTACTTC. Its protein product is CASSLILAGNYEQYF.

This chain connects TRBV7-7 to TRBJ2-5, with TRBD2 matching 11 bases. CDR3 length: 16 amino acids. The V segment lost 4 bases and the J segment 2 bases; nucleotides outside the gene matches: 6. Germline CDR1 is SSHAT and CDR2 is FNYEAQ (reference sequence). CDR3 nucleotide sequence: TGTGCCAGCAGCTCGGGACTAGCGGACACACAAGAGACCCAGTACTTC. The encoded protein is CASSSGLADTQETQYF.

J is TRBJ1-5 and V is TRBV3-1 (or the pseudogene TRBV3-2); D is unresolved. Looked up from germline, CDR1 is LGHDT and CDR2 is YNNKEL (reference sequence). This CDR3 is 13 amino acids long. The V and J ends lost 0 bases and 4 bases respectively, with 4 bases between them. The CDR3 protein is CASSQDLNQPQHF. CDR3 DNA: TGTGCCAGCAGCCAAGACCTAAATCAGCCCCAGCATTTT.

This clone was found once. The chain carries TRBV2 and TRBJ2-7; D unresolved. V dropped 2 bases and J dropped 3 bases, with 11 bases sitting between them. The CDR3 totals 14 residues. Germline CDR1 is SNHLY and CDR2 is FYNNEI. CDR3 amino acids: CASSELTLSYEQYF. The CDR3, as DNA: TGTGCCAGCAGTGAACTTACGCTGAGCTACGAGCAGTACTTC.

This sequence joins TRBV6-5 and TRBJ2-7; 8 positions match TRBD1. Germline CDR1 reads MNHEY; CDR2 reads SVGAGI. The CDR3 totals 15 residues. With V trimmed by 4 bases and J by 5 bases, 10 bases remained unmatched. The CDR3 protein is CASSWHPDRVDEQYF. The DNA for the CDR3 is TGTGCCAGCAGTTGGCACCCGGACAGGGTCGACGAGCAGTACTTC.

CDR3 loop: CASSASPTGVYEQYF. The CDR3 bases are TGTGCCAGCAGCGCGAGTCCGACAGGGGTATACGAGCAGTACTTC. This chain connects TRBV9 to TRBJ2-7; 8 bases map to TRBD1. Trimming took 3 bases from V and 4 from J; bases not matched to a gene: 9. Germline V gene data show CDR1 as SGDLS and CDR2 as YYNGEE. The CDR3 extends over 15 amino acids.

This clone has a single count. The chain combines TRBV6-5 with TRBJ1-4, with D possibly matching TRBD1 (5 bases). Germline V lookup: CDR1 MNHEY, CDR2 SVGAGI. The CDR3 length is 14 residues. V lost 2 bases and J 8 bases, leaving 12 bases between the germline ends. Here the CDR3 DNA reads TGTGCCAGCAGTTACAACCGGGGCGCGGAAAAACTGTTTTTT. This encodes CASSYNRGAEKLFF.

The chain recombines TRBV5-8 with TRBJ2-1, with 9 bases aligning to TRBD2. Germline lookup yields CDR1 SGHTS and CDR2 YDEGEE. V lost 1 base and J lost 4; bases outside the gene matches: 6. The CDR3 has 16 amino acids. CDR3 sequence: CASSLFRGGVYNEQFF. Here the CDR3 DNA reads TGTGCCAGCAGCTTGTTCCGCGGGGGGGTATACAATGAGCAGTTCTTC.

The chain is built from TRBV10-2 and TRBJ1-2; no clear D. Per the germline V gene, CDR1 is WSHSY and CDR2 is SAAADI. The CDR3 sequence is 11 residues long. Trimming shortened V by 5 bases and J by 6 bases, and 7 bases separated the two germline ends. The CDR3 nucleotides read TGCGCCAGCAGTCCCGGGGATGGCTACACCTTC. Protein product: CASSPGDGYTF.

This chain uses TRBV20-1 with TRBJ1-1; no clear D gene. Germline CDR1 and CDR2: DFQATT and SNEGSKA (reference sequence). Between the trimmed V and J ends, which lost 3 bases and 1 base, there was a span of 15 bases. The CDR3 has 15 amino acids. In nucleotides, the CDR3 is TGCAGTGCTAGTGTCTTTGGGCAGCCGAACACTGAAGCTTTCTTT. This codes for CSASVFGQPNTEAFF.